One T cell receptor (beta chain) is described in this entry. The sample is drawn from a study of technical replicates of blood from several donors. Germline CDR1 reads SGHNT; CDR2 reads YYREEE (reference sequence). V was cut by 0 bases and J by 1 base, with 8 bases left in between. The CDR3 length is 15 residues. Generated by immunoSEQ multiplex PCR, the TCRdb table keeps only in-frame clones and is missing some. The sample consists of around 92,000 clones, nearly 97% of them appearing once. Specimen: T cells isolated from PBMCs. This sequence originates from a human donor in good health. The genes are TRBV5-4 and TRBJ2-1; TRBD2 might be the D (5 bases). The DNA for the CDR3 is TGTGCCAGCAGCTTGGGAGGGTTTTCCTACAATGAGCAGTTCTTC. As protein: CASSLGGFSYNEQFF.